The rows below give T cell receptor beta chains drawn from one sample of a study of response to subunit inactivated influenza vaccine. TCRdb reanalysed the RT-PCR reads using MiXCR and keeps one entry per CDR3 protein. The table records roughly 790,000 distinct CDR3 sequences, 21% of them present only once. Sample: PBMCs from blood, taken roughly 5 days after vaccination. These receptor sequences come from a man between 45 and 60 years old who received an inactivated influenza vaccine. CDR3s include the opening cysteine and the closing phenylalanine or tryptophan. D genes are given only for firm matches. A clone size is listed for some rows: how often the clone was seen (once, few, many), or a class if it is expanded.

d_call j_call cdr3_length clone_size v_call cdr3_aa cdr3_nt
. TRBJ2-3 10 . TRBV20-1 CSASEGRLSF TGCAGTGCTAGTGAAGGGAGACTGAGTTTT
TRBD2 TRBJ2-7 14 many TRBV20-1 CSAQPPGLVLRQYF TGCAGTGCTCAACCCCCGGGACTAGTTCTCCGGCAGTACTTC
. TRBJ2-2 14 . TRBV6-1 CATRPGTHTGELFF TGTGCCACCAGACCCGGGACCCACACCGGGGAGCTGTTTTTT
. TRBJ2-7 16 few TRBV6-1 CASSEAPDVSSYEQYF TGTGCCAGCAGTGAAGCGCCGGACGTGAGCTCCTACGAGCAGTACTTC
. TRBJ2-7 17 few TRBV7-2 CASSLASGAFSSYEQYF TGTGCCAGCAGCTTAGCGTCAGGGGCCTTCAGCTCCTACGAGCAGTACTTC
. TRBJ2-5 11 . TRBV25-1 CASSEYETQYF TGTGCCAGCAGTGAATATGAGACCCAGTACTTC
. TRBJ2-3 15 . TRBV4-2 CASSRTADGTDTQYF TGTGCCAGCAGCCGAACAGCGGACGGTACAGATACGCAGTATTTT
TRBD2 TRBJ2-2 17 . TRBV4-3 CASSQDSREGSIGELFF TGCGCCAGCAGCCAAGATTCCCGGGAGGGTTCGATCGGGGAGCTGTTTTTT
. TRBJ2-1 15 . TRBV10-3 CAVSDPRDSPLEQFF TGTGCCGTCAGTGATCCTCGGGACTCCCCCCTTGAGCAGTTCTTC
TRBD2 TRBJ2-3 17 . TRBV19 CASSIELAGGPADTQYF TGTGCCAGTAGTATTGAACTAGCGGGGGGACCGGCAGATACGCAGTATTTT
. TRBJ2-5 15 . TRBV7-2 CASSLGATGRETQYF TGTGCCAGCAGCTTAGGGGCGACAGGAAGAGAGACCCAGTACTTC
. TRBJ2-7 14 few TRBV12-3/TRBV12-4 CASSLVGSADEQYF TGTGCCAGCAGTTTGGTGGGATCAGCGGACGAGCAGTACTTC
TRBD2 TRBJ2-2 16 few TRBV20-1 CSASKPGLAGTGELFF TGCAGTGCTTCTAAGCCGGGACTAGCGGGAACCGGGGAGCTGTTTTTT
TRBD1 TRBJ2-5 15 few TRBV6-5 CASSYSEQGLGTQYF TGTGCCAGCAGTTACTCGGAACAGGGGTTGGGGACCCAGTACTTC
. TRBJ2-5 14 medium-sized TRBV7-2 CASSLNPFQETQYF TGTGCCAGCAGCTTGAACCCGTTCCAAGAGACCCAGTACTTC
. TRBJ2-6 20 few TRBV20-1 CSARDRAGFPLGAGANVLTF TGCAGTGCTAGAGATCGAGCAGGTTTCCCCCTTGGCGCTGGGGCCAACGTCCTGACTTTC
. TRBJ2-5 15 few TRBV5-1 CASSLDVHSGKTQYF TGCGCCAGCAGCTTGGACGTCCACAGCGGAAAGACCCAGTACTTC
. TRBJ2-2 15 many TRBV29-1 CSVSGDTGLTGELFF TGCAGCGTCAGTGGGGACACCGGCCTCACCGGGGAGCTGTTTTTT
TRBD2 TRBJ2-3 17 . TRBV9 CASSAPGLAGRTDTQYF TGTGCCAGCAGCGCTCCGGGACTAGCGGGACGCACAGATACGCAGTATTTT
. TRBJ1-6 15 few TRBV19 CASSIGRRVNSPLHF TGTGCCAGTAGTATAGGCCGGCGAGTTAATTCACCCCTCCACTTT
TRBD1 TRBJ2-5 19 . TRBV4-2 CASSPNPMATGQGQETQYF TGTGCCAGCAGCCCCAACCCCATGGCCACGGGACAGGGACAAGAGACCCAGTACTTC
TRBD1 TRBJ2-7 16 . TRBV7-2 CASSLAGTESSYEQYF TGTGCCAGCAGCTTAGCCGGGACAGAGAGCTCCTACGAGCAGTACTTC
. TRBJ2-7 13 many TRBV12-3/TRBV12-4 CASSGQSSYEQYF TGTGCCAGCAGCGGACAGAGCTCCTACGAGCAGTACTTC
. TRBJ2-1 12 few TRBV20-1 CSAILDYNEQFF TGCAGTGCTATTCTAGATTACAATGAGCAGTTCTTC
. TRBJ2-1 13 few TRBV20-1 CSARPQGPREQFF TGCAGTGCTAGACCCCAGGGGCCCAGGGAGCAGTTCTTC
TRBD1 TRBJ2-1 11 . TRBV2 CASSKTGEQFF TGTGCCAGCAGTAAGACAGGGGAGCAGTTCTTC
. TRBJ2-2 15 few TRBV19 CASTPLGVRTGELFF TGTGCCAGTACCCCGCTGGGGGTTCGGACCGGGGAGCTGTTTTTT
TRBD2 TRBJ2-3 17 few TRBV7-2 CASSHHRTSGGVDTQYF TGTGCCAGCAGCCACCACAGGACTAGCGGGGGGGTAGATACGCAGTATTTT
. TRBJ2-7 11 . TRBV12-3/TRBV12-4 CASRSTGEQYF TGTGCCAGCAGATCAACAGGAGAGCAGTACTTC
. TRBJ2-7 14 few TRBV9 CASSVDGGPYEQYF TGTGCCAGCAGCGTGGATGGGGGTCCCTACGAGCAGTACTTC
. TRBJ1-3 16 few TRBV12-3/TRBV12-4 CASSSSLGGSGNTIYF TGTGCCAGCAGCTCTTCCCTGGGGGGATCTGGAAACACCATATATTTT
TRBD1 TRBJ2-1 15 . TRBV5-1 CASSLQGTSYNEQFF TGCGCCAGCAGCCTACAGGGGACCAGTTACAATGAGCAGTTCTTC
TRBD2 TRBJ2-3 18 once TRBV29-1 CSVSGLAGDMGGTDTQYF TGCAGCGTTTCAGGACTAGCGGGAGATATGGGGGGCACAGATACGCAGTATTTT
. TRBJ2-5 15 . TRBV6-2/TRBV6-3 CASSLLAAFQETQYF TGTGCCAGCAGTCTTCTAGCAGCATTCCAAGAGACCCAGTACTTC
. TRBJ2-1 16 . TRBV6-1 CASPLISRETVNEQFF TGTGCCAGCCCCCTCATTTCTCGGGAGACGGTCAATGAGCAGTTCTTC
. TRBJ1-2 13 few TRBV3-1 CASSQDRRQGYTF TGTGCCAGCAGCCAAGATCGCAGGCAGGGCTACACCTTC
TRBD2 TRBJ2-1 18 . TRBV14 CASSQDWASGPRYNEQFF TGTGCCAGCAGCCAAGATTGGGCTAGCGGACCACGGTACAATGAGCAGTTCTTC
TRBD2 TRBJ2-1 16 . TRBV7-3 CASSLTPGLQNNEQFF TGTGCCAGCAGCTTGACACCGGGACTACAAAACAATGAGCAGTTCTTC
TRBD1 TRBJ1-1 16 few TRBV20-1 CSASRAGGVGSTEAFF TGCAGTGCTAGTAGGGCAGGGGGCGTTGGTAGCACTGAAGCTTTCTTT
TRBD1 TRBJ1-2 16 few TRBV6-1 CASSGKQGAFDYGYTF TGTGCCAGCAGCGGGAAACAGGGGGCGTTTGACTATGGCTACACCTTC
. TRBJ2-1 16 once TRBV7-2 CASSGWAPGSYNEQFF TGTGCCAGCAGCGGCTGGGCACCAGGCTCCTACAATGAGCAGTTCTTC
TRBD1 TRBJ2-3 15 few TRBV20-1 CSARDVRGRTDTQYF TGCAGTGCTAGAGATGTCAGGGGGAGAACAGATACGCAGTATTTT
. TRBJ2-1 12 few TRBV18 CASSPGSSEQFF TGTGCCAGCTCACCCGGGTCCAGCGAGCAGTTCTTC
. TRBJ1-2 14 few TRBV4-3 CASSQGRPNYGYTF TGCGCCAGCAGCCAAGGCAGGCCCAACTATGGCTACACCTTC
. TRBJ2-4 13 . TRBV7-6 CASSSWTRDIQYF TGTGCCAGCAGCTCGTGGACCCGGGACATTCAGTACTTC
TRBD1 TRBJ2-7 17 few TRBV6-2/TRBV6-3 CASSPSGWTGAAYEQYF TGTGCCAGCAGTCCATCCGGTTGGACAGGGGCGGCCTACGAGCAGTACTTC
TRBD2 TRBJ2-7 14 once TRBV3-1 CASSRSGSFSEQYF TGTGCCAGCAGCCGTAGCGGGAGCTTCAGCGAGCAGTACTTC
. TRBJ2-1 16 . TRBV12-3/TRBV12-4 CASSYLQGRTYNEQFF TGTGCCAGCAGTTACCTACAGGGCAGGACCTACAATGAGCAGTTCTTC
TRBD1 TRBJ2-2 13 . TRBV15 CATSRTGSRELFF TGTGCCACCAGTCGGACAGGGAGCAGGGAGCTGTTTTTT
. TRBJ2-7 13 . TRBV19 CASSLGPLRVQYF TGTGCCAGTAGCTTAGGGCCACTACGGGTGCAGTACTTC
. TRBJ2-2 15 . TRBV4-3 CASSQVIRNTGELFF TGCGCCAGCAGCCAAGTTATTAGGAACACCGGGGAGCTGTTTTTT
TRBD2 TRBJ2-1 14 few TRBV20-1 CSARVTSGVNEQFF TGCAGTGCTAGAGTGACTAGCGGGGTTAATGAGCAGTTCTTC
TRBD2 TRBJ2-7 18 few TRBV11-2 CASSLPVLQSGSSYEQYF TGTGCCAGCAGCCTCCCCGTATTGCAGAGCGGGAGCTCCTACGAGCAGTACTTC
TRBD2 TRBJ2-5 16 . TRBV2 CASSGSTSGVLGTQYF TGTGCCAGCAGTGGTTCGACGAGCGGGGTCCTGGGGACCCAGTACTTC